Listed below are T cell receptor beta chains from one sample, sequenced in a study of T cells in Graves' hyperthyroidism and ophthalmopathy. TCRdb redid the calling of the multiplex PCR reads with MiXCR, one entry per CDR3 protein. The table records under 350,000 distinct CDR3 sequences, roughly a fifth of them present only once. Source material: blood. These receptors all stem from a woman aged 45-65 years with Graves' hyperthyroidism. Each CDR3 is given without its conserved first and last residue.

v_call,cdr3_length,cdr3_aa
TRBV5-4,13,ASSGRNRGSYEQY
TRBV7-9,14,ASSRRDANPLNEQF
TRBV9,12,ASSVGSITDTQY
TRBV11-2,14,ASSLGATAVNSPLH
TRBV5-4,13,ASSPAASGGDTQY
TRBV7-9,12,ASGTSSYNSPLH
TRBV18,11,ASSSGIAQPQH
TRBV12-3/TRBV12-4,12,ASSFIGREDGYT
TRBV19,11,ASRDPRSYEQY
TRBV6-1,8,ASEGGELF
TRBV5-8,13,ASSWFSAGYNEQF
TRBV7-9,13,ASSQGGPLSYEQY
TRBV11-2,13,ASSLSWTPTGELF
TRBV20-1,10,SAETPNTEAF
TRBV30,12,AWSFGTGNYEQY
TRBV2,10,AGSEGGTEAF
TRBV29-1,12,SVEDAGWDNEQF
TRBV20-1,11,SARIAGRDTQY
TRBV29-1,11,SVEGQPNEKLF
TRBV12-3/TRBV12-4,13,ASSVRLGAKNIQY
TRBV20-1,12,SVTRTGATDTQY
TRBV25-1,13,ASSDQTGQNEKLF
TRBV11-2,13,ASSHFRDRGNEQF
TRBV20-1,14,SASRGQGVSNQPQH
TRBV2,15,ASSRRARALSWDTQY
TRBV12-3/TRBV12-4,13,ASSLGGVGTGELF
TRBV27,12,ASSSREGRNIQY